The clone carrying this T cell receptor beta chain was found once. The CDR3 is made up of 14 amino acids. Germline V gives CDR1 MGHDK, CDR2 SYGVNS. Losses at the gene ends were 3 bases for V and 0 bases for J; bases not matched to a gene: 1. The sample originates from a study of blood T cell repertoires in COVID-19. Study information: COVID-19 samples, acute and convalescent, were from the United States, Italy and Spain.

Clones were read by immunoSEQ multiplex PCR, and TCRdb kept only the in-frame ones, dropping some. The sample has a few hundred thousand clones, 70% to 80% seen once. The chain employs TRBV25-1 and TRBJ2-5, with TRBD2 identical over 7 bases. This receptor was identified in an elderly woman with acute or convalescent COVID-19. The specimen was peripheral blood. The CDR3 nucleotides are TGTGCCAGCAGTGAGGGACTAAACCAAGAGACCCAGTACTTC. As protein: CASSEGLNQETQYF. The full variable domain, completed using reference TRBV25-1 and TRBJ2-5, is EADIYQTPRYLVIGTGKKITLECSQTMGHDKMYWYQQDPGMELHLIHYSYGVNSTEKGDLSSESTVSRIRTEHFPLTLESARPSHTSQYLCASSEGLNQETQYFGPGTRLLVL.